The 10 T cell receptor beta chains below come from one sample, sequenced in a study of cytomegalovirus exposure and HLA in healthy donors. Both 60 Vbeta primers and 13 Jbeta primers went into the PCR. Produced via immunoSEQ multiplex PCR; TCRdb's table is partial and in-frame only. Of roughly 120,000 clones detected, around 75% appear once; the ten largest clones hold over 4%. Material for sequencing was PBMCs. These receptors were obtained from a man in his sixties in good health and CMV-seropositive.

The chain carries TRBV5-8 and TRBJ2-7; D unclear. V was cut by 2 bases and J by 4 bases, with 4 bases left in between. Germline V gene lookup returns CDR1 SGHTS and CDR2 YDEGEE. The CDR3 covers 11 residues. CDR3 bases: TGTGCCAGCAGCTTTCTGTACGAGCAGTACTTC. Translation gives CASSFLYEQYF.

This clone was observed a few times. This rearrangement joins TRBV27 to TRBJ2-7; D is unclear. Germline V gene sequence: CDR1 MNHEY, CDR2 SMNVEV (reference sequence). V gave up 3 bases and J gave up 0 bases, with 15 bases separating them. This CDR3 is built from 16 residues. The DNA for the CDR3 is TGTGCCAGCAGTTTCGCTGTCGGGTCTAGCTCCTACGAGCAGTACTTC. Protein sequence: CASSFAVGSSSYEQYF.

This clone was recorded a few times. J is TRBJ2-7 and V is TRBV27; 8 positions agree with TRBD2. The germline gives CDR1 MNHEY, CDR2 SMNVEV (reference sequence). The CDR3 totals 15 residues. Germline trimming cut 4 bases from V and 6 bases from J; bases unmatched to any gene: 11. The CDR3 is CASSSQRGRVGEQYF. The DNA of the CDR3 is TGTGCCAGCAGTTCCCAGCGGGGGCGAGTAGGCGAGCAGTACTTC.

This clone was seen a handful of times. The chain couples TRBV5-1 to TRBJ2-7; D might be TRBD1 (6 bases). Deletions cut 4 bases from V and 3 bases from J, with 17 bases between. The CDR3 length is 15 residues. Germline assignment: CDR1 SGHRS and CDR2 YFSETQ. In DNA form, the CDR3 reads TGCGCCAGCAGCCGGACAGATCCCTCACGCTACGAGCAGTACTTC. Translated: CASSRTDPSRYEQYF.

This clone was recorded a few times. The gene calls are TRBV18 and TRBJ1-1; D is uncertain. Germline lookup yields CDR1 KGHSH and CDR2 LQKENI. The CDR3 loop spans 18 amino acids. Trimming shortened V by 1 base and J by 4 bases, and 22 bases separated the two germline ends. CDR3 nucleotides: TGTGCCAGCTCACCACGTACGCTTACGGATTTTTCTAGCACTGAAGCTTTCTTT. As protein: CASSPRTLTDFSSTEAFF. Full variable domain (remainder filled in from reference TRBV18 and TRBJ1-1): NAGVMQNPRHLVRRRGQEARLRCSPMKGHSHVYWYRQLPEEGLKFMVYLQKENIIDESGMPKERFSAEFPKEGPSILRIQQVVRGDSAAYFCASSPRTLTDFSSTEAFFGQGTRLTVV.

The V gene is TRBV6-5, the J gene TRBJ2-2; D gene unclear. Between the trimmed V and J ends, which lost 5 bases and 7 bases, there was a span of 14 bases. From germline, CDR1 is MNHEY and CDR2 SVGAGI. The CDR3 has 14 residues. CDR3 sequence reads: CASSPRVPGGELFF. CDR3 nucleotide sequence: TGTGCCAGCAGTCCTCGGGTGCCTGGCGGGGAGCTGTTTTTT.

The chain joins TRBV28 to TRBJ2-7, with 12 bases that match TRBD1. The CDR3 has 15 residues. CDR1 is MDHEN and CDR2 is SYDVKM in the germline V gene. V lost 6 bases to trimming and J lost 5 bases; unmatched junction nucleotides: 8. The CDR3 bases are TGTGCCAGCAGCTTCGCTGGGACAGGGGGCCACGAGCAGTACTTC. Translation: CASSFAGTGGHEQYF.

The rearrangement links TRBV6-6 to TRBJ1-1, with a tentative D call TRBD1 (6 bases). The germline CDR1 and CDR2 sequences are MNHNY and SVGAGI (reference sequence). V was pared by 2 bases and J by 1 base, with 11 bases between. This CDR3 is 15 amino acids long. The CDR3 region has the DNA TGTGCCAGCAGTTACGCGGACAGCCAGAACACTGAAGCTTTCTTT. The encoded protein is CASSYADSQNTEAFF.

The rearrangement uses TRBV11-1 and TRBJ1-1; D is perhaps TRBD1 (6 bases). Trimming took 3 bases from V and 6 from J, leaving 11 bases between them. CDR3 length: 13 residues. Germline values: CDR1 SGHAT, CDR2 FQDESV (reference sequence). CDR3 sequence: CASSFQQGAEAFF. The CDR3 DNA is TGTGCCAGCAGCTTCCAACAGGGTGCTGAAGCTTTCTTT.

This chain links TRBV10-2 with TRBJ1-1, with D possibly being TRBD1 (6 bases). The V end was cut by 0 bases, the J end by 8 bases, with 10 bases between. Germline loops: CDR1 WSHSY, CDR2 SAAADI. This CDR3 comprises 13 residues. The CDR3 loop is CASSESWGREAFF. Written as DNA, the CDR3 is TGCGCCAGCAGTGAGTCGTGGGGGCGAGAAGCTTTCTTT.